This T cell receptor (beta chain) was found in a study of vaccination effects on CD4 cells after COVID-19. General study results and limits: Convalescent patients were few in the study, and early post-infection timepoints were absent.

Concerning this clone itself: The antigen remains undetermined.

This CDR3 spans 18 amino acids. V gave up 0 bases and J gave up 0 bases, with 12 bases separating them. Germline V CDR1 and CDR2: LGHNT, FRNRAP. Repertoires were generated with immunoSEQ multiplex PCR, while TCRdb's copy carries only in-frame clones and drops some. The data show fewer than 85,000 clones, 74% seen once. Culturing for more than eight days preceded CD4+ T cell isolation. The participants, recipients of two vaccine doses, got either BNT162b2 or mRNA-1273. Half-medium exchanges with IL-2 medium took place on days 3 and 7. Here the sequenced sample was CD4+ T cells from PBMCs cultured without peptide, taken after COVID-19 vaccination. V gene TRBV12-5 combines with J gene TRBJ2-6; maybe TRBD2 (6 bases). This TCR was recovered from a human donor who received a COVID-19 vaccine. CDR3 nucleotides: TGTGCTAGTGGTTTGGTACGTGACGGGAGCTCTGGGGCCAACGTCCTGACTTTC. Its protein product is CASGLVRDGSSGANVLTF.